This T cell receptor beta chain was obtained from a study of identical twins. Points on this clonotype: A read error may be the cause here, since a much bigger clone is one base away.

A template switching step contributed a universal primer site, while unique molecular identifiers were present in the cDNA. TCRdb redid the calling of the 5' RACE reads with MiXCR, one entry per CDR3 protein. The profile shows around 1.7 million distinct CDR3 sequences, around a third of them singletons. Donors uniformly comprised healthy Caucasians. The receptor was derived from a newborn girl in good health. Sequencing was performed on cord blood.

The CDR3: CTSSLPGSREQYF. As DNA, the CDR3 is TGTACCAGCAGTTTACCGGGCAGCCGCGAGCAGTACTTC. This sequence joins TRBV12-3 or TRBV12-4 and TRBJ2-5; no clear D gene. The DNA end favors TRBJ2-7, so the J call may be wrong. The CDR3 sequence is 13 residues long.